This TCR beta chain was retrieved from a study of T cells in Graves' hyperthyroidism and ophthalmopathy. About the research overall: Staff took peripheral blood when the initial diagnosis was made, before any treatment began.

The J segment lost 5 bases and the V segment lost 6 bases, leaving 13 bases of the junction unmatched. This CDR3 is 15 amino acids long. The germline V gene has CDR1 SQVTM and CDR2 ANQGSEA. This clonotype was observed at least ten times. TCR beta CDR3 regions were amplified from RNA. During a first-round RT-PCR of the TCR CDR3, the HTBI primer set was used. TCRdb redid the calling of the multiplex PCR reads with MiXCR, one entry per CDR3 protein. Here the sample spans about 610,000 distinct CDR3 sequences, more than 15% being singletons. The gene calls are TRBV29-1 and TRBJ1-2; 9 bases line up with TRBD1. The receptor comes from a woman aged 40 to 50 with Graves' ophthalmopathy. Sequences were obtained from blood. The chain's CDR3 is CSVAHTGGKGYGYTF. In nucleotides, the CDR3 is TGCAGCGTCGCCCACACAGGGGGCAAGGGGTATGGCTACACCTTC.